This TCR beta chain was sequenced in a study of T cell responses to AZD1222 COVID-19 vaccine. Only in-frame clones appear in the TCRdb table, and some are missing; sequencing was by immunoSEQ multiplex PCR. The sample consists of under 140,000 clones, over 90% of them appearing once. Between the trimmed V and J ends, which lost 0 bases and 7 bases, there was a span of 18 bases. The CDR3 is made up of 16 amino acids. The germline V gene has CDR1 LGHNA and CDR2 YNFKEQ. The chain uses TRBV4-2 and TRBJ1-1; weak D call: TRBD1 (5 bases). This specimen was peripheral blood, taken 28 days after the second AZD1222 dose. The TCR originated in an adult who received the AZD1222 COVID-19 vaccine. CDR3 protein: CASSQESGAGPNEAFF. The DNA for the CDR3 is TGTGCCAGCAGCCAAGAAAGCGGGGCGGGACCCAATGAAGCTTTCTTT.